Given below is one T cell receptor (beta chain) in context. Germline V gene data show CDR1 as MGHDK and CDR2 as SYGVNS. The CDR3 is 13 residues long. With 5 bases removed from V and 3 bases from J, the gap between germline ends came to 9 bases. This sample is drawn from a study of blood T cell repertoires in COVID-19. Libraries were prepared by immunoSEQ multiplex PCR; TCRdb keeps only in-frame clonotypes and omits some of them. The sample includes approximately 320,000 clones, about 87% of them seen just once. This chain connects TRBV25-1 to TRBJ2-3, with D perhaps matching TRBD2 (6 bases). The sample taken for sequencing was PBMCs or T cells enriched from blood (not recorded which). The TCR originated in a young woman who had recovered from COVID-19. CDR3 sequence (DNA): TGTGCCAGCAGTCGGGGGTCTACAGATACGCAGTATTTT. This sequence encodes CASSRGSTDTQYF.